This T cell receptor beta chain was captured in a study of T cell repertoires in cytomegalovirus infection. In the study overall: A matching HLA type, together with CMV infection, was signaled by public TCR beta signatures. Study observations and caveats: Clonotypes of TCR beta that were HLA-C-restricted and CMV-specific dominated the ex vivo response.

Comment on this clonotype: Its antigen is as yet unknown.

TCRdb ran MiXCR on the reads and lists one entry per CDR3 protein. The sample includes around 200,000 distinct CDR3 sequences, roughly a sixth of them seen just once. V lost 5 bases and J 2 bases, leaving 13 bases between the germline ends. Germline V gene lookup returns CDR1 SEHNR and CDR2 FQNEAQ (reference sequence). The CDR3 contains 15 residues. Material for sequencing was CD8+ T cells from PBMCs. The chain uses TRBV7-9 and TRBJ2-1, with a possible D match to TRBD2 (7 bases). This clonotype was sampled from a human donor in good health (CMV status not recorded). Some clones in this sample may be carry-over from other donors' samples. The CDR3 region has the DNA TGTGCCAGCAGCCTGACGGGGGGCCCCTACAATGAGCAGTTCTTC. It yields the protein CASSLTGGPYNEQFF.